This TCR beta chain was recorded in a study of regulatory T cells in long-lasting Graves disease. Findings and limits, study-wide: Favored usage of TRBV28, TRBJ1-2 and TRBJ2-5 was recorded in persistent disease.

With respect to this clonotype: Its antigen is unknown.

Sequencing libraries for TCR beta were prepared with iRepertoire HTBI primers and Arm-PCR of CDR3 regions. One entry per CDR3 protein results from TCRdb running MiXCR on the multiplex PCR reads. The table has more than 400,000 distinct CDR3 sequences, 15% to 20% seen once. CDR1 and CDR2 (germline): SGHTA, FQGNSA. The CDR3 consists of 16 residues. With V trimmed by 4 bases and J by 5 bases, 12 bases remained unmatched. Time point given: newly diagnosed GD, antithyroid drugs for less than 3 months. RNA from PBMCs was the source of the TCR library. These data were likewise used in another study, on T cells in Graves' hyperthyroidism and ophthalmopathy.

Sequenced material: peripheral blood mononuclear cells (PBMCs), taken at new diagnosis, from a patient treated with antithyroid drugs. This sequence joins TRBV7-2 and TRBJ1-2; TRBD1 aligns across 8 bases. The clonotype comes from a woman younger than 45 with Graves disease. Here the CDR3 reads CASSSGPGQALYGYTF. The CDR3 bases are TGTGCCAGCAGCTCCGGACCGGGACAGGCCTTATATGGCTACACCTTC. The variable domain in full, completed from reference TRBV7-2 and TRBJ1-2, reads GAGVSQSPSNKVTEKGKDVELRCDPISGHTALYWYRQSLGQGLEFLIYFQGNSAPDKSGLPSDRFSAERTGGSVSTLTIQRTQQEDSAVYLCASSSGPGQALYGYTFGSGTRLTVV.